This T cell receptor (beta chain) was sequenced during a study of blood T cell repertoires in COVID-19. Study summary: Material from acute and convalescent COVID-19 was sourced from the United States, Italy and Spain.

Allocation to cohorts depended on clinical history reported by the participants. The recovered donors of Cohort 3 showed two negative PCRs, clearance, or symptom resolution. V was clipped by 0 bases and J by 1 base; unmatched bases: 6. The CDR3 runs to 15 residues. Germline CDR1 is GTSNPN and CDR2 is SVGIG (reference sequence). Original data processing: Reference gene primers were amplified, and this amplification served to estimate nucleated cell counts. Repertoires were generated with immunoSEQ multiplex PCR, while TCRdb's copy carries only in-frame clones and drops some. V, J and clone size reflect that table, while D and trimming were determined from the DNA. The sample carries 250,000 or so clones, around nine tenths recorded once.

The receptor was derived from a woman under 30 who had recovered from COVID-19. Sequenced sample: PBMCs or T cells enriched from blood (not recorded which). The chain links TRBV30 to TRBJ2-7, with TRBD1 matching 7 bases. CDR3 DNA: TGTGCCTGGAGTGTTGGGACAGATGCTTCCTACGAGCAGTACTTC. Translating gives CAWSVGTDASYEQYF.